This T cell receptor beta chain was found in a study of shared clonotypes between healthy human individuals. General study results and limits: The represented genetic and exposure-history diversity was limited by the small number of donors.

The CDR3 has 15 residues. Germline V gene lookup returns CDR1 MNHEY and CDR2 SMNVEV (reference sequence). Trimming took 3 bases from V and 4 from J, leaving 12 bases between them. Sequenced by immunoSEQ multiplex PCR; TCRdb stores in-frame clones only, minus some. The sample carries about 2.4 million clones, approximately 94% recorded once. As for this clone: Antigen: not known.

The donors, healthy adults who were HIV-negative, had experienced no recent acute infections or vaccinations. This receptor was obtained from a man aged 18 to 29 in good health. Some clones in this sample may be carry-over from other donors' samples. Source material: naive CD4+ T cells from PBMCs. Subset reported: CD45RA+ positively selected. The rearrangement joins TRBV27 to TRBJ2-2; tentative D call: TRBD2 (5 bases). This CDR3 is CASSLKAAGTGELFF. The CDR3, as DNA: TGTGCCAGCAGTTTGAAAGCGGCGGGCACCGGGGAGCTGTTTTTT.